The present T cell receptor (beta chain) was sequenced within a study of T cell repertoires in cytomegalovirus infection. This CDR3 region has 14 residues. V was clipped by 6 bases and J by 7 bases; unmatched bases: 3. Germline V gene lookup returns CDR1 MNHEY and CDR2 SVGAGI. This clonotype was counted between two and nine times. The antigen remains unidentified. One entry per CDR3 protein results from TCRdb running MiXCR on the reads. This sample yields around 900,000 distinct CDR3 sequences, of which approximately 32% are seen a single time; over 10% belongs to the top ten. The sequence was obtained from a human donor in good health (CMV status not recorded). Some clones in this sample may be carry-over from other donors' samples. The V gene is TRBV6-5, the J gene TRBJ2-4; 13 bases align to TRBD2. The sample in question was cultured CD8+ T cells from PBMCs, obtained from culture after CMV antigen stimulation. Here the CDR3 reads CASRLAGGHNIQYF. CDR3 sequence (DNA): TGTGCCAGCAGACTAGCGGGGGGGCATAACATTCAGTACTTC.